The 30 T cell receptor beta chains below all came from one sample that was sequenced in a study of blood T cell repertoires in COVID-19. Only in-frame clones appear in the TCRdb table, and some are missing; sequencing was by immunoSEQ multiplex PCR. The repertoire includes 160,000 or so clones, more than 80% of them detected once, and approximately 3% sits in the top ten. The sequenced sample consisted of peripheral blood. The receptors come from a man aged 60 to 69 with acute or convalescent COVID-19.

CDR3 in amino acids: CASTTGNSPLHF. The CDR3 DNA sequence: TGTGCCAGCACAACAGGGAATTCACCCCTCCACTTT. This chain uses TRBV12-3 or TRBV12-4 with TRBJ1-6, with D maybe TRBD1 (6 bases). This CDR3 region has 12 residues. V lost 7 bases to trimming and J lost 7 bases, with 8 bases between them.

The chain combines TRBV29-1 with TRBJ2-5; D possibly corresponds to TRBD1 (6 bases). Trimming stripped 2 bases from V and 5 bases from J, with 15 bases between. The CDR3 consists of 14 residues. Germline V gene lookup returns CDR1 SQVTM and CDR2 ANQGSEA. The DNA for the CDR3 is TGCAGCGTTGAATTGGCCAGGGGAATGGAGACCCAGTACTTC. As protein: CSVELARGMETQYF.

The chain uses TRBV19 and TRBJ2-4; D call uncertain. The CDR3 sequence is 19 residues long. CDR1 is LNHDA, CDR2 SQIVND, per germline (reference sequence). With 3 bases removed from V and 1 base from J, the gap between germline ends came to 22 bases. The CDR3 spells CASSIKGSIAYRAKNIQYF. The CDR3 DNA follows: TGTGCCAGTAGTATCAAAGGCTCCATAGCCTATCGGGCCAAAAACATTCAGTACTTC. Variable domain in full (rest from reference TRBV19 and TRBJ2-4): DGGITQSPKYLFRKEGQNVTLSCEQNLNHDAMYWYRQDPGQGLRLIYYSQIVNDFQKGDIAEGYSVSREKKESFPLTVTSAQKNPTAFYLCASSIKGSIAYRAKNIQYFGAGTRLSVL.

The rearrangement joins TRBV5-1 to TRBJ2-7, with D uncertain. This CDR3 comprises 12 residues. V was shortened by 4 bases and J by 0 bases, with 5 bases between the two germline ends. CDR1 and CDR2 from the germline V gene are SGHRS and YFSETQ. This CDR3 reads CASSVSSYEQYF. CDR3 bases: TGCGCCAGCAGCGTTAGCTCCTACGAGCAGTACTTC.

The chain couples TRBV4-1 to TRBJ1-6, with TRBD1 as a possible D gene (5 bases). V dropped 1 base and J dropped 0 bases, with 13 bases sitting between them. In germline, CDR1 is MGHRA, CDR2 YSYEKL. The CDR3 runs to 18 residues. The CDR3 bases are TGCGCCAGCAGCCAAGTTATGGGGGGGAGCTCCTATAATTCACCCCTCCACTTT. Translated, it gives CASSQVMGGSSYNSPLHF.

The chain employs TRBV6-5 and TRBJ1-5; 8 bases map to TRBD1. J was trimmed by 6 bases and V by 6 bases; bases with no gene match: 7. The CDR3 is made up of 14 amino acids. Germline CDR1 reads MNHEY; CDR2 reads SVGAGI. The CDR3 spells CASSQTGVRQPQHF. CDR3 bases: TGTGCCAGCAGCCAGACAGGGGTTCGTCAGCCCCAGCATTTT.

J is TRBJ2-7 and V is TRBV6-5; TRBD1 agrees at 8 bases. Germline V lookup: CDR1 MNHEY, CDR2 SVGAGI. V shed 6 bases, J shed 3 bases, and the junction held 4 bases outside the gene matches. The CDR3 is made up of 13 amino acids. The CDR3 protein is CASSRTGSYEQYF. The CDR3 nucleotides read TGTGCCAGCAGCAGGACAGGGAGCTACGAGCAGTACTTC.

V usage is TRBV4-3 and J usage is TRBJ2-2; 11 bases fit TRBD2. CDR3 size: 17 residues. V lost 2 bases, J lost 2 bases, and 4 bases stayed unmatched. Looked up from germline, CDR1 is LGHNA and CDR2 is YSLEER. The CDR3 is CASSQPGLAANTGELFF. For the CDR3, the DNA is TGCGCCAGCAGCCAACCGGGACTAGCGGCAAACACCGGGGAGCTGTTTTTT.

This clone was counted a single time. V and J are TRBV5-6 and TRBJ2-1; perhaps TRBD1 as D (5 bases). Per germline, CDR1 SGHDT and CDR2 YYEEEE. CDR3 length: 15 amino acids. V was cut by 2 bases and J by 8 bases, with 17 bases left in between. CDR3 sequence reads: CASSLSLGLFDEQFF. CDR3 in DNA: TGTGCCAGCAGCTTATCCCTGGGGCTTTTCGATGAGCAGTTCTTC.

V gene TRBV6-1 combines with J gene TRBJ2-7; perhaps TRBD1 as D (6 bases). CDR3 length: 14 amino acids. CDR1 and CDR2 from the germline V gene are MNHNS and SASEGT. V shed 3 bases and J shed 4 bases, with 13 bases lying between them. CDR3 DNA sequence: TGTGCCAGCAGTGAGAGGTGGGGGCTTTACGAGCAGTACTTC. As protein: CASSERWGLYEQYF.

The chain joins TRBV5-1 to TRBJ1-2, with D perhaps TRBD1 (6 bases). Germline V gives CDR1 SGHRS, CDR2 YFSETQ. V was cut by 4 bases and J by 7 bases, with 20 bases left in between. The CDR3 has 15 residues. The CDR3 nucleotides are TGCGCCAGCAGCCTACAGACAGGCGCCCGGGTTGGCTACACCTTC. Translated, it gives CASSLQTGARVGYTF. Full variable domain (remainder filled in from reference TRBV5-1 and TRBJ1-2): KAGVTQTPRYLIKTRGQQVTLSCSPISGHRSVSWYQQTPGQGLQFLFEYFSETQRNKGNFPGRFSGRQFSNSRSEMNVSTLELGDSALYLCASSLQTGARVGYTFGSGTRLTVV.

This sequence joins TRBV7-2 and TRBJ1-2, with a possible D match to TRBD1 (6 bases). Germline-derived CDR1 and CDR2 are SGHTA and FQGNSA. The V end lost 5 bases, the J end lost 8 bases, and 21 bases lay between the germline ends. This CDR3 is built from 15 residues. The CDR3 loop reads CASSLGFETGRGYTF. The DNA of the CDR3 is TGTGCCAGCAGCCTGGGCTTCGAGACAGGTCGGGGCTACACCTTC.

The DNA of the CDR3 is TGTGCCAGCAGCGAGGGGGAGTCCAGCTCTGGAAACACCATATATTTT. Encoded protein: CASSEGESSSGNTIYF. V gene TRBV9 combines with J gene TRBJ1-3, with D tentatively TRBD1 (6 bases). The germline V gene has CDR1 SGDLS and CDR2 YYNGEE. The length of the CDR3 is 16 residues. Trimming took off 3 bases at V and 0 bases at J, with 13 bases between the two ends.

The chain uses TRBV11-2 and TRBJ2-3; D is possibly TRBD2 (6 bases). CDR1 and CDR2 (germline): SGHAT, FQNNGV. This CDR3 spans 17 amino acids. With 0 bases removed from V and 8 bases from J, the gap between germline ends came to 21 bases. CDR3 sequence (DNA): TGTGCCAGCAGCTTAGAGCCTCTCCGGGGCCCGCGGGGTACGCAGTATTTT. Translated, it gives CASSLEPLRGPRGTQYF. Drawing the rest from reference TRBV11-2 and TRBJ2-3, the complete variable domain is EAGVAQSPRYKIIEKRQSVAFWCNPISGHATLYWYQQILGQGPKLLIQFQNNGVVDDSQLPKDRFSAERLKGVDSTLKIQPAKLEDSAVYLCASSLEPLRGPRGTQYFGPGTRLTVL.

The DNA of the CDR3 is TGTGCCAGCAGCGGATCGTCAGGGGTCAAAGAGACCCAGTACTTC. As protein: CASSGSSGVKETQYF. The V call is TRBV7-9, the J call TRBJ2-5; D might be TRBD1 (6 bases). Trimming pared 5 bases from V and 3 bases from J, leaving 16 bases between. Germline CDR1 SEHNR, CDR2 FQNEAQ (reference sequence). The length of the CDR3 is 15 residues.

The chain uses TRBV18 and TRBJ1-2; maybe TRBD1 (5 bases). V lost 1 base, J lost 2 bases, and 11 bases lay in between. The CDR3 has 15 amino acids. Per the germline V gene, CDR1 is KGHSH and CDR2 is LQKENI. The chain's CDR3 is CASSPLGAFNYGYTF. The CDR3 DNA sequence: TGTGCCAGCTCACCACTAGGGGCCTTCAACTATGGCTACACCTTC. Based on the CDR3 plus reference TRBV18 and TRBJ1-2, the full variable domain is NAGVMQNPRHLVRRRGQEARLRCSPMKGHSHVYWYRQLPEEGLKFMVYLQKENIIDESGMPKERFSAEFPKEGPSILRIQQVVRGDSAAYFCASSPLGAFNYGYTFGSGTRLTVV.

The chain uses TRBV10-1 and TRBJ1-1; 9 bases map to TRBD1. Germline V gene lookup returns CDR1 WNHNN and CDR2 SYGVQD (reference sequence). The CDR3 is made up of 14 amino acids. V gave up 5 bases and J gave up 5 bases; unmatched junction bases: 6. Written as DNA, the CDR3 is TGCGCCAGCAGTCTGACAGGGGGAGCGACTGAAGCTTTCTTT. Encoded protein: CASSLTGGATEAFF.

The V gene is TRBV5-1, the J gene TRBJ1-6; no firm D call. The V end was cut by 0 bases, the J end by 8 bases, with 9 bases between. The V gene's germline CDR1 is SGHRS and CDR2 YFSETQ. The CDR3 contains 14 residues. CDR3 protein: CASSLARADSPLHF. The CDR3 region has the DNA TGCGCCAGCAGCTTGGCGAGGGCAGATTCACCCCTCCACTTT.

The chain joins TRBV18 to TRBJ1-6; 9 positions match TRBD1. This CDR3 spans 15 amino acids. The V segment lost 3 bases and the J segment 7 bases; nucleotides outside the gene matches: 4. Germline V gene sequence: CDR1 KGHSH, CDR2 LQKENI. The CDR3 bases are TGTGCCAGCTCACCTTGGGACAGGGAAAATTCACCCCTCCACTTT. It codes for CASSPWDRENSPLHF.

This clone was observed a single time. The CDR3: CATSDSGLAKDTQYF. DNA of the CDR3: TGTGCCACCAGTGATTCGGGACTAGCTAAGGATACGCAGTATTTT. The rearrangement uses TRBV24-1 and TRBJ2-3, with 9 bases fitting TRBD2. CDR1 is KGHDR and CDR2 is SFDVKD in the germline V gene. This CDR3 has 15 amino acids. V dropped 2 bases and J dropped 6; count of bases not matched to a gene: 5.

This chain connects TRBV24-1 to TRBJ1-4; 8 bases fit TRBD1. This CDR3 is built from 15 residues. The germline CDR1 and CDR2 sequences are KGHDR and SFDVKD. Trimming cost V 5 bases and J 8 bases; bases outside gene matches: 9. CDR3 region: CATSANDRGGEKLFF. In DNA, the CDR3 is TGTGCCACCAGTGCCAACGACAGGGGAGGGGAAAAACTGTTTTTT.

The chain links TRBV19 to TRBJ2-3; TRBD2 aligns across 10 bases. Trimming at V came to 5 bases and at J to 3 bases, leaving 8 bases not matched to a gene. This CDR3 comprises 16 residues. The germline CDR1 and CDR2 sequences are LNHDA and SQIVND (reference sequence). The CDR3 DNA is TGTGCCAGTAGTGTTCCTAGCGGGAGTGTGACAGATACGCAGTATTTT. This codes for CASSVPSGSVTDTQYF.

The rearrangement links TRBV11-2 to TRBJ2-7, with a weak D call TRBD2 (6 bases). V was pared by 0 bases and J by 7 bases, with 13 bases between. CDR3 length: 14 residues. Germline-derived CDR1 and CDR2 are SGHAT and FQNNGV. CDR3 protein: CASSLDTLAGEQYF. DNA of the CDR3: TGTGCCAGCAGCTTAGATACATTGGCGGGGGAGCAGTACTTC.

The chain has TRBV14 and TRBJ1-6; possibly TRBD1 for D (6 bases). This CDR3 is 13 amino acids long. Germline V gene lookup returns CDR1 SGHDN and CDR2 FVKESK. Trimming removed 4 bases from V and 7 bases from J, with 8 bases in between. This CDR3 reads CASSPRGNSPLHF. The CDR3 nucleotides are TGTGCCAGCAGCCCCAGGGGAAATTCACCCCTCCACTTT.

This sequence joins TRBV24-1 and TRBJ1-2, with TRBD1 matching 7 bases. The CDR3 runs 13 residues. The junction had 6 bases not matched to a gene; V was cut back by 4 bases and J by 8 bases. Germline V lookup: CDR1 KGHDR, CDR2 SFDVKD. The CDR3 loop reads CATSERTGGGYTF. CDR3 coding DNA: TGTGCCACCAGTGAGCGGACAGGCGGGGGCTACACCTTC.

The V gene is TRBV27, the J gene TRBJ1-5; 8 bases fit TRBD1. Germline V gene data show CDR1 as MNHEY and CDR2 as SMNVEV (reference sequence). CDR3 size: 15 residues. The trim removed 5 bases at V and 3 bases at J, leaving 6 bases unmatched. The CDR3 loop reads CASSPRTGLNQPQHF. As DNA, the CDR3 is TGTGCCAGCAGTCCCCGGACAGGGCTCAATCAGCCCCAGCATTTT.

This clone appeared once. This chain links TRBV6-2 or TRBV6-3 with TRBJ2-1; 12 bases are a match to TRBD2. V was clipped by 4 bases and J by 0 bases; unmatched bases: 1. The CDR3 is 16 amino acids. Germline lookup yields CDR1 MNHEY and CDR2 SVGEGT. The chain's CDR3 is CASSSTSGGSYNEQFF. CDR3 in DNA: TGTGCCAGCAGTTCGACTAGCGGGGGCTCCTACAATGAGCAGTTCTTC.

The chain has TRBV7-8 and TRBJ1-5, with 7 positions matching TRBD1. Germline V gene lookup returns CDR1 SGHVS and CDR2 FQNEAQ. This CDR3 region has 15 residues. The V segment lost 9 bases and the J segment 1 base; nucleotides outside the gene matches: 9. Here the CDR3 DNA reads TGTGCCAGTCGAAAAGGACAGGAGAGCAATCAGCCCCAGCATTTT. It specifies CASRKGQESNQPQHF.

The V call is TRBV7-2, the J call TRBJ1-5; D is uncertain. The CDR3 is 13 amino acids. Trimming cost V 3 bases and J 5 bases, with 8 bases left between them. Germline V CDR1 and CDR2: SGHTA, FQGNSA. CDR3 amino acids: CASSFNSYQPQHF. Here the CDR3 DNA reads TGTGCCAGCAGCTTTAACAGCTATCAGCCCCAGCATTTT.

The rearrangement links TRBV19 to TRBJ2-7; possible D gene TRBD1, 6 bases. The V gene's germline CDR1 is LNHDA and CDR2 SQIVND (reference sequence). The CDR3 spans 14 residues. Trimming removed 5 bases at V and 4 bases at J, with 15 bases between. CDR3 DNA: TGTGCCAGTAGTCCCGGAGGACAGATTTACGAGCAGTACTTC. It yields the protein CASSPGGQIYEQYF.